The 23 T cell receptor beta chains in this list originate from one sample, sequenced in a study of T cells in localized non-small cell lung cancer. The data were produced by immunoSEQ multiplex PCR, yet TCRdb's version contains in-frame clones alone and is incomplete. Among almost 30,000 clones listed, around 90% were seen once. Source: peripheral blood, taken before any cancer treatment. These receptor sequences come from a female donor at least 60 years old with stage III squamous cell lung carcinoma.

The chain carries TRBV2 and TRBJ2-5, with D unclear. The germline V and J ends were trimmed by 6 bases and 1 base, with 9 bases remaining between them. This CDR3 is built from 13 residues. Germline lookup yields CDR1 SNHLY and CDR2 FYNNEI. In DNA form, the CDR3 reads TGTGCCAGCAGCTGGACGGTCCAAGAGACCCAGTACTTC. Translation gives CASSWTVQETQYF.

V and J are TRBV5-1 and TRBJ2-5; 10 nucleotides line up with TRBD2. Looked up from germline, CDR1 is SGHRS and CDR2 is YFSETQ. Trimming removed 2 bases from V and 4 bases from J; junction bases left unmatched: 8. This CDR3 is 16 amino acids long. DNA for the CDR3: TGCGCCAGCAGCTTCGGGGGAGCGGGAGGGGCAGAGACCCAGTACTTC. Residues: CASSFGGAGGAETQYF. Complete variable domain (other parts from reference TRBV5-1 and TRBJ2-5): KAGVTQTPRYLIKTRGQQVTLSCSPISGHRSVSWYQQTPGQGLQFLFEYFSETQRNKGNFPGRFSGRQFSNSRSEMNVSTLELGDSALYLCASSFGGAGGAETQYFGPGTRLLVL.

This chain joins TRBV5-4 and TRBJ1-1; D is perhaps TRBD1 (6 bases). Trimming took 4 bases from V and 4 from J, leaving 14 bases between them. The germline CDR1 and CDR2 sequences are SGHNT and YYREEE (reference sequence). The CDR3 is 14 residues long. The CDR3 bases are TGTGCCAGCAGCGCCAGGGGAGGAGGCACTGAAGCTTTCTTT. This encodes CASSARGGGTEAFF.

J is TRBJ1-5 and V is TRBV7-9, with D perhaps matching TRBD1 (6 bases). Germline V gene data show CDR1 as SEHNR and CDR2 as FQNEAQ (reference sequence). Trimming stripped 4 bases from V and 4 bases from J, with 8 bases between. The CDR3 extends over 13 amino acids. The CDR3 protein is CASSYDRNQPQHF. Written as DNA, the CDR3 is TGTGCCAGCAGCTATGACAGGAATCAGCCCCAGCATTTT.

This sequence joins TRBV18 and TRBJ1-2; D uncertain. The ends were cut back, 2 bases at V and 1 base at J, with 5 bases in the middle. From germline, CDR1 is KGHSH and CDR2 LQKENI. There are 13 residues in the CDR3. The CDR3 spells CASSPAVNYGYTF. In DNA, the CDR3 is TGTGCCAGCTCACCAGCAGTTAACTATGGCTACACCTTC.

The rearrangement uses TRBV7-9 and TRBJ2-2; D unclear. The CDR3 covers 15 residues. Germline assignment: CDR1 SEHNR and CDR2 FQNEAQ (reference sequence). V was clipped by 9 bases and J by 4 bases, with 18 bases between them. CDR3 coding DNA: TGTGCCAGTAGTGACCGCGTCCGGTCCACCGGGGAGCTGTTTTTT. It translates to CASSDRVRSTGELFF.

J is TRBJ2-2 and V is TRBV5-8; D gene ambiguous. The V end lost 5 bases, the J end lost 3 bases, and 14 bases lay between the germline ends. The CDR3 totals 15 residues. Looked up from germline, CDR1 is SGHTS and CDR2 is YDEGEE. The CDR3 sequence: CASRPDGVDTGELFF. The CDR3 DNA sequence: TGTGCCAGCAGGCCGGATGGGGTCGACACCGGGGAGCTGTTTTTT. Looking up the rest from reference TRBV5-8 and TRBJ2-2 gives the full variable domain: EAGVTQSPTHLIKTRGQQATLRCSPISGHTSVYWYQQALGLGLQFLLWYDEGEERNRGNFPPRFSGRQFPNYSSELNVNALELEDSALYLCASRPDGVDTGELFFGEGSRLTVL.

The rearrangement links TRBV19 to TRBJ1-6; D is perhaps TRBD1 (6 bases). CDR3 length: 16 residues. Trimming cost V 4 bases and J 10 bases, with 20 bases left between them. Germline V gives CDR1 LNHDA, CDR2 SQIVND (reference sequence). Here the CDR3 DNA reads TGTGCCAGTAGTACCTATTCGGACAGAATCGGCTCACCCCTCCACTTT. It is translated as CASSTYSDRIGSPLHF.

This chain links TRBV9 with TRBJ2-3; D is unclear. Trimming cost V 0 bases and J 2 bases, with 10 bases left between them. This CDR3 contains 15 residues. Germline values: CDR1 SGDLS, CDR2 YYNGEE. This CDR3 is CASSVVPQHTDTQYF. CDR3 DNA: TGTGCCAGCAGCGTAGTCCCACAGCACACAGATACGCAGTATTTT.

This clone was seen once. This chain connects TRBV27 to TRBJ1-4, with 7 bases lining up with TRBD1. Trimming at V came to 8 bases and at J to 0 bases, leaving 12 bases not matched to a gene. Germline V CDR1 and CDR2: MNHEY, SMNVEV (reference sequence). This CDR3 contains 17 residues. The CDR3 region has the DNA TGTGCCAGCCGACCCTCACAGGGGCCGGCAACTAATGAAAAACTGTTTTTT. Residues: CASRPSQGPATNEKLFF.

CDR3 nucleotide sequence: TGTGCCAGCAGTTTATCTCTACTCAGGGAACTAGCGGGAGGAGGGCAAGAGACCCAGTACTTC. This codes for CASSLSLLRELAGGGQETQYF. The chain is built from TRBV28 and TRBJ2-5; 12 bases fit TRBD2. V trimming: 1 base; J trimming: 2 bases; junction bases outside the gene matches: 17. The CDR3 runs to 21 residues. CDR1 and CDR2 from the germline V gene are MDHEN and SYDVKM.

This clone was detected once. This chain links TRBV19 with TRBJ1-1; no definite D call. This CDR3 has 13 residues. Germline CDR1 reads LNHDA; CDR2 reads SQIVND (reference sequence). The V gene lost 3 bases and the J gene lost 6 bases, with 11 bases spanning the gap. In DNA form, the CDR3 reads TGTGCCAGTAGTATGATTTCGGGGTCTGAAGCTTTCTTT. Protein: CASSMISGSEAFF.

The rearrangement uses TRBV7-2 and TRBJ2-5; 15 bases match TRBD2. The ends lost 2 bases at V and 1 base at J; junction bases unmatched: 5. The CDR3 has 18 amino acids. Per germline, CDR1 SGHTA and CDR2 FQGNSA. CDR3 loop: CASSLYPGLAGGQETQYF. The CDR3 nucleotides read TGTGCCAGCAGCTTATACCCGGGACTAGCGGGGGGCCAAGAGACCCAGTACTTC.

The J gene is TRBJ2-2, the V gene TRBV19, with 11 nucleotides matching TRBD2. CDR1 and CDR2 (germline): LNHDA, SQIVND (reference sequence). J lost 4 bases, V lost 5 bases, and 12 bases had no gene match. CDR3 size: 18 residues. In nucleotides, the CDR3 is TGTGCCAGTAGTCCGGGAGTAGCGGGGGGGCCCGGCACCGGGGAGCTGTTTTTT. This translates into CASSPGVAGGPGTGELFF. Full variable domain (outside the CDR3, taken from reference TRBV19 and TRBJ2-2): DGGITQSPKYLFRKEGQNVTLSCEQNLNHDAMYWYRQDPGQGLRLIYYSQIVNDFQKGDIAEGYSVSREKKESFPLTVTSAQKNPTAFYLCASSPGVAGGPGTGELFFGEGSRLTVL.

The chain employs TRBV9 and TRBJ1-2; 12 bases align to TRBD1. Germline CDR1 reads SGDLS; CDR2 reads YYNGEE. V dropped 2 bases and J dropped 8; count of bases not matched to a gene: 4. This CDR3 has 14 amino acids. CDR3 DNA sequence: TGTGCCAGCAGCGTCGGGACAGGGGGCTTCGGCTACACCTTC. It is translated as CASSVGTGGFGYTF.

The genes are TRBV29-1 and TRBJ2-4; D unresolved. V dropped 3 bases and J dropped 3 bases, with 12 bases sitting between them. This CDR3 is 14 amino acids long. Germline V gene lookup returns CDR1 SQVTM and CDR2 ANQGSEA. The CDR3 here is CSVEAANLKNIQYF. In nucleotides, the CDR3 is TGCAGCGTTGAGGCAGCTAACCTCAAAAACATTCAGTACTTC.

The chain employs TRBV5-1 and TRBJ1-1; TRBD1 is a possible D gene (6 bases). CDR1 and CDR2 (germline): SGHRS, YFSETQ. Trimming took off 8 bases at V and 2 bases at J, with 13 bases between the two ends. This CDR3 comprises 13 residues. The CDR3 DNA follows: TGCGCCAGTTCACAGGGTATTAACACTGAAGCTTTCTTT. Translated: CASSQGINTEAFF.

This chain joins TRBV5-1 and TRBJ1-6, with D unclear. The ends were cut back, 0 bases at V and 9 bases at J, with 10 bases in the middle. The V gene's germline CDR1 is SGHRS and CDR2 YFSETQ. The CDR3 spans 14 residues. Here the CDR3 DNA reads TGCGCCAGCAGCTTGGACAGCTCTCCTTCACCCCTCCACTTT. This translates into CASSLDSSPSPLHF.

The rearrangement links TRBV28 to TRBJ2-7; TRBD1 matches at 9 bases. The CDR3 consists of 14 residues. V lost 6 bases and J lost 3; bases outside the gene matches: 6. Germline CDR1 reads MDHEN; CDR2 reads SYDVKM. The DNA for the CDR3 is TGTGCCAGCAGCCGCCCGACAGGGGGCTACGAGCAGTACTTC. It yields the protein CASSRPTGGYEQYF.

The genes are TRBV15 and TRBJ1-2; 9 nucleotides align to TRBD1. CDR1 LNHNV and CDR2 YYDKDF come from the germline V gene (reference sequence). The trim removed 5 bases at V and 4 bases at J, leaving 8 bases unmatched. CDR3 size: 15 residues. The chain's CDR3 is CATSEGQGEIYGYTF. CDR3 nucleotides: TGTGCCACCAGCGAGGGACAGGGAGAAATCTATGGCTACACCTTC.

The chain carries TRBV10-3 and TRBJ2-7; 14 nucleotides line up with TRBD2. This CDR3 has 16 residues. CDR1 and CDR2 from the germline V gene are ENHRY and SYGVKD. The V segment lost 2 bases and the J segment 4 bases; nucleotides outside the gene matches: 4. CDR3 in amino acids: CAISEGLAGGAYEQYF. The CDR3 coding sequence is TGTGCCATCAGTGAGGGACTAGCGGGGGGCGCGTACGAGCAGTACTTC.

The CDR3 region is CASSGRGGRSTEAFF. CDR3 in DNA: TGTGCCAGCAGCGGGCGGGGGGGAAGGAGCACTGAAGCTTTCTTT. J is TRBJ1-1 and V is TRBV5-5, with a weak D call TRBD1 (5 bases). The CDR3 runs 15 residues. In germline, CDR1 is SGHKS, CDR2 YYEKEE (reference sequence). V lost 4 bases to trimming and J lost 4 bases, with 17 bases between them. Complete variable domain (other parts from reference TRBV5-5 and TRBJ1-1): DAGVTQSPTHLIKTRGQQVTLRCSPISGHKSVSWYQQVLGQGPQFIFQYYEKEERGRGNFPDRFSARQFPNYSSELNVNALLLGDSALYLCASSGRGGRSTEAFFGQGTRLTVV.

The chain carries TRBV21-1 and TRBJ2-2; the table's TRBD2 call for D was not verified on the DNA. TRBV21-1 is a recognized pseudogene. The CDR3 is 17 amino acids. In DNA, the CDR3 is TGTGCCAGCAGCAAATCTGTTTCCGGGAGCGGTGACGGGGAGCTGTTTTTT. It is translated as CASSKSVSGSGDGELFF.